This T cell receptor beta chain was identified during a study of metastatic and nonmetastatic thyroid tumors. Via MiXCR, TCRdb re-called the PCR reads. This sample carries around 27,000 clones, more than 20% of them seen once, and the ten largest clones take approximately 2.4%. All patients were untreated before thyroid surgery. Germline-derived CDR1 and CDR2 are MNHNS and SASEGT. Trimming took 6 bases from V and 7 from J; bases not matched to a gene: 9. CDR3 length equals 15 residues. This clone was seen at least ten times. Antigen specificity is unknown. Study results and limitations: When malignant thyroid tumors were compared with benign nodules, TCR beta diversity was reportedly significantly higher in the malignant tumors. This held in both blood and tumor samples.

Sequenced sample: blood. The receptor comes from a female donor with papillary thyroid cancer or a benign thyroid nodule (not recorded which). Some clones in this sample may be carry-over from other donors' samples. V usage is TRBV6-1 and J usage is TRBJ1-6; 7 bases fit TRBD1. As DNA, the CDR3 is TGTGCCAGCAGACCTGTGACAGGGCCCAATTCACCCCTCCACTTT. This codes for CASRPVTGPNSPLHF.